Shown below are 17 T cell receptor beta chains from a single sample sequenced in a study of blood T cells in healthy people across ages. The use of a sample-barcoded 5' primer and a J-beta primer mix characterized a second PCR of 7 to 11 cycles. TCRdb ran MiXCR on the 5' RACE reads and lists one entry per CDR3 protein. This table has under 2 million distinct CDR3 sequences, around 35% appearing once. Material: blood. These receptors were collected from a woman in her thirties in good health.

The chain employs TRBV5-1 and TRBJ1-1; no definite D call. Germline CDR1 and CDR2: SGHRS and YFSETQ. V lost 0 bases and J 6 bases, leaving 9 bases between the germline ends. The CDR3 consists of 13 residues. This CDR3 is CASSLGVDAEAFF. CDR3 DNA sequence: TGCGCCAGCAGCTTGGGGGTTGACGCTGAAGCTTTCTTT. Full variable domain (remainder filled in from reference TRBV5-1 and TRBJ1-1): KAGVTQTPRYLIKTRGQQVTLSCSPISGHRSVSWYQQTPGQGLQFLFEYFSETQRNKGNFPGRFSGRQFSNSRSEMNVSTLELGDSALYLCASSLGVDAEAFFGQGTRLTVV.

This clonotype was counted between two and nine times. The chain couples TRBV29-1 to TRBJ2-7; 7 bases map to TRBD1. V lost 4 bases and J lost 3; bases outside the gene matches: 12. The germline CDR1 and CDR2 sequences are SQVTM and ANQGSEA. The CDR3 is made up of 15 amino acids. The DNA of the CDR3 is TGCAGCGTTGCCTTCCGGGACAGCGGAATCTACGAGCAGTACTTC. Translation: CSVAFRDSGIYEQYF.

This clonotype was counted ten times or more. The rearrangement joins TRBV12-3 or TRBV12-4 to TRBJ1-5, with unresolved D. Trimming took off 1 base at V and 5 bases at J, with 9 bases between the two ends. This CDR3 has 14 amino acids. The CDR3 protein is CASSLDGGDQPQHF. The CDR3 DNA sequence: TGTGCCAGCAGTTTAGATGGCGGAGATCAGCCCCAGCATTTT.

As concerns this clonotype: A much bigger clone sits one base away, suggesting this may be a read error. This chain connects TRBV29-1 to TRBJ2-5; 9 nucleotides agree with TRBD2. The CDR3 spans 14 residues. CDR1 and CDR2 from the germline V gene are SQVTM and ANQGSEA. The CDR3 sequence: CSVGGGASQGTQYF. The CDR3 region has the DNA TGCAGCGTTGGCGGGGGGGCCAGCCAAGGGACCCAGTACTTC.

The chain joins TRBV27 to TRBJ2-1; possibly TRBD2 for D (5 bases). The CDR3 spans 13 residues. Per the germline V gene, CDR1 is MNHEY and CDR2 is SMNVEV (reference sequence). The V end was cut by 3 bases, the J end by 9 bases, with 12 bases between. In DNA, the CDR3 is TGTGCCAGCAGTTTTGGAGTCGCGGGTGAGCAGTTCTTC. Protein sequence: CASSFGVAGEQFF.

With regard to this clonotype: The junction departs from germline at one end; a sequencing error may be responsible. This chain uses TRBV3-1 with TRBJ2-3, with no clear D. Germline CDR1 and CDR2: LGHDT and YNNKEL (reference sequence). The CDR3 length is 12 residues. The CDR3 loop is CARSLSTDTQYF. For the CDR3, the DNA is TGTGCCCGCAGCCTTAGCACAGATACGCAGTATTTT.

This clonotype occurred a few times. The chain joins TRBV20-1 to TRBJ2-1; no clear D. Germline V lookup: CDR1 DFQATT, CDR2 SNEGSKA (reference sequence). Trimming removed 4 bases from V and 0 bases from J, with 7 bases in between. There are 13 residues in the CDR3. The CDR3 protein is CSATESSYNEQFF. The CDR3 nucleotides read TGCAGTGCTACGGAAAGCTCCTACAATGAGCAGTTCTTC.

The CDR3 coding sequence is TGTGCCAGCAGCGGGCAGGGGACGGGTGGCTACACCTTC. It codes for CASSGQGTGGYTF. This chain joins TRBV6-1 and TRBJ1-2; D is perhaps TRBD1 (6 bases). The CDR3 contains 13 residues. With 6 bases removed from V and 7 bases from J, the gap between germline ends came to 15 bases. CDR1 and CDR2 from the germline V gene are MNHNS and SASEGT.

The CDR3 sequence: CATSPHGGVDNEQFF. The CDR3 DNA reads as TGTGCCACCAGCCCCCATGGGGGGGTTGACAATGAGCAGTTCTTC. V and J are TRBV15 and TRBJ2-1; TRBD2 aligns across 7 bases. The germline gives CDR1 LNHNV, CDR2 YYDKDF (reference sequence). V lost 5 bases to trimming and J lost 5 bases; unmatched junction nucleotides: 9. The CDR3 is 15 residues long.

This clonotype occurred a few times. CDR3 sequence reads: CSARDEQFF. In DNA, the CDR3 is TGCAGTGCTAGGGATGAGCAGTTCTTC. The chain recombines TRBV20-1 with TRBJ2-1; no definite D call. V lost 3 bases and J 8 bases, leaving 2 bases between the germline ends. This CDR3 is built from 9 residues. Germline assignment: CDR1 DFQATT and CDR2 SNEGSKA (reference sequence).

The chain recombines TRBV5-5 with TRBJ2-5, with TRBD2 matching over 13 bases. The junction had 7 bases not matched to a gene; V was cut back by 4 bases and J by 1 base. Germline V gene lookup returns CDR1 SGHKS and CDR2 YYEKEE (reference sequence). The CDR3 runs to 17 residues. The CDR3 nucleotides are TGTGCCAGCAGCCTGAGACGGACTAGCGGGGGCCAAGAGACCCAGTACTTC. Residues: CASSLRRTSGGQETQYF. Full variable domain (missing parts from reference TRBV5-5 and TRBJ2-5): DAGVTQSPTHLIKTRGQQVTLRCSPISGHKSVSWYQQVLGQGPQFIFQYYEKEERGRGNFPDRFSARQFPNYSSELNVNALLLGDSALYLCASSLRRTSGGQETQYFGPGTRLLVL.

This clonotype was counted between two and nine times. The chain links TRBV12-3 or TRBV12-4 to TRBJ1-2; 7 positions agree with TRBD1. V shed 1 base and J 4 bases; nucleotides not matched to a gene: 6. This CDR3 spans 15 amino acids. Here the CDR3 reads CASSLEKGQIYGYTF. The CDR3, as DNA: TGTGCCAGCAGTTTAGAAAAGGGACAGATCTATGGCTACACCTTC.

A note on this clonotype: One end of the junction fails to match germline, which may point to a read error. This rearrangement joins TRBV20-1 to TRBJ2-1, with 12 nucleotides matching TRBD2. This CDR3 is built from 15 residues. Per the germline V gene, CDR1 is DFQATT and CDR2 is SNEGSKA (reference sequence). DNA for the CDR3: TGCAGTGCTAGAGATCCCAGACTAGCGGGAGATGAGCGGTTCTTC. Translating it yields CSARDPRLAGDERFF.

This clonotype was found once. V is TRBV7-9 and J is TRBJ2-3, with 7 bases aligning to TRBD1. V dropped 1 base and J dropped 4; count of bases not matched to a gene: 14. The CDR3 runs 18 residues. Per the germline V gene, CDR1 is SEHNR and CDR2 is FQNEAQ (reference sequence). The CDR3 loop reads CASSLVIGGPGGPDTQYF. The CDR3 bases are TGTGCCAGCAGCTTAGTAATTGGCGGACCAGGGGGTCCAGATACGCAGTATTTT.

The chain uses TRBV4-1 and TRBJ2-1; 12 bases are a match to TRBD2. The CDR3 sequence is 18 residues long. V dropped 3 bases and J dropped 5; count of bases not matched to a gene: 11. The germline V gene has CDR1 MGHRA and CDR2 YSYEKL. CDR3: CASSHTARTSGNDNEQFF. The DNA of the CDR3 is TGCGCCAGCAGCCACACCGCTCGGACTAGCGGGAATGACAATGAGCAGTTCTTC.

The chain has TRBV9 and TRBJ2-1, with 12 bases identical to TRBD2. Germline V gene lookup returns CDR1 SGDLS and CDR2 YYNGEE. This CDR3 is built from 15 residues. The V gene end was trimmed by 4 bases and the J gene end by 5 bases; junction bases not matched to a gene: 4. The chain's CDR3 is CASSPWTSGDNEQFF. The CDR3 DNA follows: TGTGCCAGCAGCCCCTGGACTAGCGGGGACAATGAGCAGTTCTTC.

A few counts support this clonotype. The chain recombines TRBV30 with TRBJ2-7, with D perhaps matching TRBD1 (6 bases). V gave up 1 base and J gave up 2 bases, with 12 bases separating them. Germline-derived CDR1 and CDR2 are GTSNPN and SVGIG (reference sequence). This CDR3 comprises 14 residues. The CDR3 loop reads CAWSAYRETYEQYF. The CDR3 bases are TGTGCCTGGAGTGCCTACAGGGAAACCTACGAGCAGTACTTC.